Each of the 25 T cell receptor beta chains below was sequenced from the same sample in a study of human T cells and chemical hapten exposure. Documented time point: patch test 2, 6 weeks after DPC sensitization. As for treatment: therapeutic diphenylcyclopropenone sensitization with weekly scalp DPC. Each CDR3 protein gets one entry after TCRdb re-called the RACE reads with MiXCR. The sample contains 110,000 or so distinct CDR3 sequences, roughly 10% of which appear only once. Sample: whole blood, taken in connection with sensitization to the hapten diphenylcyclopropenone (DPC). These receptors came from a woman aged 40-49 years with alopecia areata. Some clones in this sample may be carry-over from other donors' samples.

The gene calls are TRBV10-3 and TRBJ2-2; 9 bases map to TRBD1. J gave up 4 bases and V 8 bases, and 5 bases lay outside the gene matches. The CDR3 runs to 14 residues. Germline-derived CDR1 and CDR2 are ENHRY and SYGVKD. CDR3 amino acids: CAIGGQGGTGELFF. CDR3 sequence (DNA): TGTGCCATCGGGGGACAGGGAGGCACCGGGGAGCTGTTTTTT.

This rearrangement joins TRBV6-1 to TRBJ1-1; D not resolved. Germline V gene lookup returns CDR1 MNHNS and CDR2 SASEGT. CDR3 length: 14 amino acids. Trimming stripped 11 bases from V and 1 base from J, with 17 bases between. CDR3: CAGTKEAGNTEAFF. DNA for the CDR3: TGTGCCGGAACCAAGGAGGCGGGGAACACTGAAGCTTTCTTT.

This clonotype was found a few times. This chain uses TRBV5-5 with TRBJ2-1, with 11 bases identical to TRBD2. The germline V gene has CDR1 SGHKS and CDR2 YYEKEE (reference sequence). With V trimmed by 6 bases and J by 5 bases, 4 bases remained unmatched. The CDR3 loop spans 14 amino acids. DNA for the CDR3: TGTGCCAGCATGGGGACTAGCGGAAACAATGAGCAGTTCTTC. Its translation is CASMGTSGNNEQFF.

This clonotype was found many times. The chain is built from TRBV4-3 and TRBJ2-4; D may match TRBD1 or TRBD2 (6 bases each). CDR3 length: 16 amino acids. V gave up 0 bases and J gave up 3 bases, with 12 bases separating them. From germline, CDR1 is LGHNA and CDR2 YSLEER. In nucleotides, the CDR3 is TGCGCCAGCAGCCAAGATAGGGGGGCGGACAAAAACATTCAGTACTTC. This sequence encodes CASSQDRGADKNIQYF.

The chain carries TRBV7-2 and TRBJ2-5; no firm D call. The V gene lost 2 bases and the J gene lost 2 bases, with 12 bases spanning the gap. The germline CDR1 and CDR2 sequences are SGHTA and FQGNSA. The CDR3 is 15 amino acids. In DNA form, the CDR3 reads TGTGCCAGCAGCTTATACGCGGCTCGGCAAGAGACCCAGTACTTC. It translates to CASSLYAARQETQYF.

This clonotype was observed a few times. This rearrangement joins TRBV9 to TRBJ2-5; the D gene is possibly TRBD2 (6 bases). V lost 3 bases, J lost 1 base, and 16 bases lay in between. This CDR3 is 16 amino acids long. Germline V CDR1 and CDR2: SGDLS, YYNGEE. The CDR3 DNA reads as TGTGCCAGCAGCGCGGGAGAGGGTTCCTTCCAAGAGACCCAGTACTTC. This gives the protein CASSAGEGSFQETQYF.

This clonotype was found many times. The genes are TRBV7-9 and TRBJ1-4; no clear D gene. Trimming removed 3 bases from V and 7 bases from J, with 9 bases in between. The CDR3 totals 13 residues. CDR1 is SEHNR, CDR2 FQNEAQ, per germline (reference sequence). The CDR3 DNA reads TGTGCCAGCAGCTTCCCCGGGAGTGAAAAACTGTTTTTT. It codes for CASSFPGSEKLFF.

The table lists this clonotype with many counts. The chain couples TRBV5-1 to TRBJ2-3; no reliable D call. CDR1 and CDR2 (germline): SGHRS, YFSETQ. V lost 3 bases and J 6 bases, leaving 5 bases between the germline ends. This CDR3 comprises 11 residues. CDR3 in amino acids: CASSSTDTQYF. In nucleotides, the CDR3 is TGCGCCAGCAGCTCGACGGATACGCAGTATTTT.

The chain carries TRBV5-4 and TRBJ1-3; 7 bases are a match to TRBD1. This CDR3 has 18 amino acids. CDR1 SGHNT and CDR2 YYREEE come from the germline V gene (reference sequence). Losses at the gene ends were 3 bases for V and 0 bases for J; bases not matched to a gene: 12. The CDR3 protein is CASSYGTVGGPSGNTIYF. The CDR3 nucleotides read TGTGCCAGCAGCTATGGGACAGTCGGGGGGCCCTCTGGAAACACCATATATTTT.

This clonotype came up many times. CDR3 nucleotide sequence: TGTGCCAGCAGTGTCGAGGGCCACTCCTACAATGAGCAGTTCTTC. Translating it yields CASSVEGHSYNEQFF. The gene calls are TRBV6-1 and TRBJ2-1, with D possibly being TRBD2 (5 bases). V shed 4 bases and J shed 0 bases, with 10 bases lying between them. Germline CDR1 reads MNHNS; CDR2 reads SASEGT. This CDR3 is 15 amino acids long.

This clonotype has more than one count but fewer than ten. The chain couples TRBV24-1 to TRBJ2-1, with unresolved D. In germline, CDR1 is KGHDR, CDR2 SFDVKD. The CDR3 covers 13 residues. V shed 3 bases and J shed 3 bases, with 5 bases lying between them. CDR3 DNA: TGTGCCACCAGTGATGCGTACTACAATGAGCAGTTCTTC. Amino acids: CATSDAYYNEQFF.

This clonotype occurred many times. The chain combines TRBV20-1 with TRBJ2-2; D is unresolved. CDR1 DFQATT and CDR2 SNEGSKA come from the germline V gene (reference sequence). The length of the CDR3 is 14 residues. V gave up 2 bases and J gave up 3 bases, with 10 bases separating them. The CDR3 DNA follows: TGCAGTGCTAGACAGGATATCCACACCGGGGAGCTGTTTTTT. It is translated as CSARQDIHTGELFF.

This clonotype was counted many times. V is TRBV6-5 and J is TRBJ1-1; D unclear. The germline CDR1 and CDR2 sequences are MNHEY and SVGAGI. V lost 7 bases to trimming and J lost 1 base, with 13 bases between them. This CDR3 is 14 amino acids long. Here the CDR3 DNA reads TGTGCCAGCATTGACGGACGGCCGAACACTGAAGCTTTCTTT. It specifies CASIDGRPNTEAFF.

This clonotype was detected a few times. Mismatch with germline at one junction end may stem from a read error. The V gene is TRBV11-3, the J gene TRBJ2-6; no reliable D call. The CDR3 consists of 15 residues. Germline V gene lookup returns CDR1 SGHNT and CDR2 YENEEA. The CDR3 is CASSLGDEGANVLTF. For the CDR3, the DNA is TGTGCCAGCAGTTTAGGAGACGAAGGGGCCAACGTCCTGACTTTC.

This clonotype was seen many times. The chain links TRBV7-2 to TRBJ2-3, with a tentative D call TRBD2 (6 bases). The CDR3 contains 14 residues. V lost 5 bases, J lost 1 base, and 10 bases lay in between. Germline CDR1 reads SGHTA; CDR2 reads FQGNSA. The CDR3 nucleotides are TGTGCCAGCAGCGGGGGGACTGGCACAGATACGCAGTATTTT. Translation gives CASSGGTGTDTQYF.

In nucleotides, the CDR3 is TGTGCCAGCAGCGTGTCCGGGGGCGCGAGTCCCTACGAGCAGTACTTC. Amino acids: CASSVSGGASPYEQYF. The rearrangement links TRBV9 to TRBJ2-7; D possibly matches TRBD1 or TRBD2 (6 bases each). Looked up from germline, CDR1 is SGDLS and CDR2 is YYNGEE. The CDR3 runs to 16 residues. Trimming left V 2 bases short and J 2 bases short, with 17 bases between.

This clonotype was recorded many times. The V and J genes are TRBV6-2 or TRBV6-3 and TRBJ2-2; D uncertain. Trimming removed 2 bases from V and 2 bases from J, with 6 bases in between. This CDR3 is 14 amino acids long. CDR1 and CDR2 (germline): MNHEY, SVGEGT. The CDR3 region is CASSYDGNTGELFF. The CDR3 nucleotides read TGTGCCAGCAGTTACGACGGAAACACCGGGGAGCTGTTTTTT.

DNA for the CDR3: TGCGCCAGCAGACGGACAGGGCTAAACACCGGGGAGCTGTTTTTT. Residues: CASRRTGLNTGELFF. The J gene is TRBJ2-2, the V gene TRBV5-1; 8 bases line up with TRBD1. From germline, CDR1 is SGHRS and CDR2 YFSETQ. The length of the CDR3 is 15 residues. V shed 5 bases, J shed 2 bases, and the junction held 5 bases outside the gene matches.

This clonotype was counted a few times. The chain carries TRBV5-1 and TRBJ1-2; tentatively, D is TRBD1 (5 bases). The CDR3 runs to 14 residues. Germline CDR1 and CDR2: SGHRS and YFSETQ. Trimming stripped 4 bases from V and 8 bases from J, with 18 bases between. CDR3 nucleotide sequence: TGCGCCAGCAGCCTTCAATTCGACGAGGGGGGCTACACCTTC. As protein: CASSLQFDEGGYTF.

This clonotype appeared a few times. V gene TRBV7-2 combines with J gene TRBJ2-7; no definite D call. The CDR3 extends over 14 amino acids. V was shortened by 5 bases and J by 0 bases, with 11 bases between the two germline ends. CDR1 is SGHTA, CDR2 FQGNSA, per germline. CDR3 nucleotide sequence: TGTGCCAGCAGCCCGCAAAGGGACTCCTACGAGCAGTACTTC. Protein sequence: CASSPQRDSYEQYF.

The chain uses TRBV6-1 and TRBJ2-7; D is unresolved. The CDR3 consists of 12 residues. V lost 3 bases to trimming and J lost 4 bases, with 7 bases between them. Looked up from germline, CDR1 is MNHNS and CDR2 is SASEGT. CDR3 DNA sequence: TGTGCCAGCAGTGAGAGATCGTACGAGCAGTACTTC. Translating gives CASSERSYEQYF.

This clonotype has only a few counts. V and J are TRBV20-1 and TRBJ1-1, with D unresolved. The germline CDR1 and CDR2 sequences are DFQATT and SNEGSKA (reference sequence). The V end lost 6 bases, the J end lost 5 bases, and 10 bases lay between the germline ends. The CDR3 covers 11 residues. For the CDR3, the DNA is TGCAGTGCCCTTTCACCAACTGAAGCTTTCTTT. Translation gives CSALSPTEAFF.

The chain is built from TRBV12-3 or TRBV12-4 and TRBJ1-2; D perhaps matches TRBD1 (5 bases). The CDR3 contains 13 residues. Between the trimmed V and J ends, which lost 4 bases and 8 bases, there was a span of 14 bases. CDR3 nucleotide sequence: TGTGCCAGCAGTTCTTTAGGGTCAGGGGGCTACACCTTC. Translating it yields CASSSLGSGGYTF.

There are many counts of this clonotype. This CDR3 is CASSEQGSGANVLTF. For the CDR3, the DNA is TGTGCCAGCAGTGAACAGGGGTCTGGGGCCAACGTCCTGACTTTC. V gene TRBV2 combines with J gene TRBJ2-6; maybe TRBD1 (6 bases). Deletions cut 2 bases from V and 1 base from J, with 6 bases between. This CDR3 spans 15 amino acids. CDR1 is SNHLY, CDR2 FYNNEI, per germline.

This clonotype was seen repeatedly, ten times or more. V usage is TRBV5-6 and J usage is TRBJ1-5, with D uncertain. CDR3 length: 12 residues. The germline gives CDR1 SGHDT, CDR2 YYEEEE. V was pared by 4 bases and J by 7 bases, with 9 bases between. In DNA, the CDR3 is TGTGCCAGCAGCCGCTTTAGGCAGCCCCAGCATTTT. It codes for CASSRFRQPQHF.